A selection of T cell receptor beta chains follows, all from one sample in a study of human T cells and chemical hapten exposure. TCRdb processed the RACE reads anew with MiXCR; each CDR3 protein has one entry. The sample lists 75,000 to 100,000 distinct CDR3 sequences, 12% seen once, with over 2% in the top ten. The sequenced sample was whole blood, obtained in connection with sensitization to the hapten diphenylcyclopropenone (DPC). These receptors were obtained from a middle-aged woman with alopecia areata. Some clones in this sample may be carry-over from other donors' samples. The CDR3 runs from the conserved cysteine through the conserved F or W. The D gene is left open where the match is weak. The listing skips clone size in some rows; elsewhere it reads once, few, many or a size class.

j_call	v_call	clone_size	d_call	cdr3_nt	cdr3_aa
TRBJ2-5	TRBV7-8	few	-	TGTGCCAGCAGTCAGGGGTCTCAAGAGACCCAGTACTTC	CASSQGSQETQYF
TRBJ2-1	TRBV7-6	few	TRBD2	TGTGCCAGCAGCACCGGGACTAACAATGAGCAGTTCTTC	CASSTGTNNEQFF
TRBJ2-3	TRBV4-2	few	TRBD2	TGTGCCAGCAGCAAAGGGACTAGCGGGAGGGCCAGGGCAGATACGCAGTATTTT	CASSKGTSGRARADTQYF
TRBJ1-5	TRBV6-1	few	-	TGTGCCAGCAGTGAAGGTCCAGGGAATCAGCCCCAGCATTTT	CASSEGPGNQPQHF
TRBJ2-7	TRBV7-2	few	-	TGTGCCAGCAGCTTTCAGGGAATGCGCTACGAGCAGTACTTC	CASSFQGMRYEQYF
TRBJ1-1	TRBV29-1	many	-	TGCAGCGTTGGATTCGGGGGATCGGCTGAAGCTTTCTTT	CSVGFGGSAEAFF
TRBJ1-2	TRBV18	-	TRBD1	TGTGCCAGCTCTCCAGGACAGGGCTACTATGGCTACACCTTC	CASSPGQGYYGYTF
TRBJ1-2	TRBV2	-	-	TGTGCCAGCAGTGAAGCGCGGGGCGGCTCCTATGGCTACACCTTC	CASSEARGGSYGYTF
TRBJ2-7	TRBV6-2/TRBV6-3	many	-	TGTGCCAGCAGTTACGACGCCGCTCAATCCTACGAGCAGTACTTC	CASSYDAAQSYEQYF
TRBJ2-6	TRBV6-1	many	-	TGTGCCAGCACCTTGAGGGGGGCTGGGGCCAACGTCCTGACTTTC	CASTLRGAGANVLTF
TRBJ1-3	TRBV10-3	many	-	TGTGCCATCAGGGGAGATGGAAACACCATATATTTT	CAIRGDGNTIYF
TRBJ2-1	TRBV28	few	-	TGTGCCATTTCGACAGGCCCCAGGCAGTTCTTC	CAISTGPRQFF
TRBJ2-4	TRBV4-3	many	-	TGCGCCAGCAGCCAAGATCGGAGTCGGGGGCTCGCGGCCAAAAACATTCAGTACTTC	CASSQDRSRGLAAKNIQYF
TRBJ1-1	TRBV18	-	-	TGTGCCAGCTCACCCTTTCCGGGCAACACTGAAGCTTTCTTT	CASSPFPGNTEAFF
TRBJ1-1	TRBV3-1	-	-	TGTGCCAGCAGCCAAGCGCTTGGGCAGGGGAACACTGAAGCTTTCTTT	CASSQALGQGNTEAFF
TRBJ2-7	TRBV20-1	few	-	TGCAGTGCTAGGGAGACTACCTCCTACGAGCAGTACTTC	CSARETTSYEQYF
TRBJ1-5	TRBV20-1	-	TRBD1	TGCAGTGCAAGACAGGGGGTAAGCAATCAGCCCCAGCATTTT	CSARQGVSNQPQHF
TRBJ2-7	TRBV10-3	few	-	TGTGCCATCTCCAGGGTCGCCTACGAGCAGTACTTC	CAISRVAYEQYF
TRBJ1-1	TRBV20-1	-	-	TGCAGTGCTAGACCCACACTGAACACTGAAGCTTTCTTT	CSARPTLNTEAFF
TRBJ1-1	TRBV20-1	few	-	TGCAGTGCTGAGAGGAGTTCCGCAACTGAAGCTTTCTTT	CSAERSSATEAFF
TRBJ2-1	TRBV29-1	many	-	TGCAGCGTTACAGGGTACAATGAGCAGTTCTTC	CSVTGYNEQFF
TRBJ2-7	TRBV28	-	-	TGTGCCAGCAGTTTCCTCCCGTGCCCTGCCTGCGAGCAGTACTTC	CASSFLPCPACEQYF
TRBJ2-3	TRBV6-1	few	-	TGTGCCAGCAACCCTAAGGGGTCCAAGTCCAATACGCAGTATTTT	CASNPKGSKSNTQYF
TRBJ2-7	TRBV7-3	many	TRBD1	TGTGCCAGCAGCGCAACGATAACAGGGGACGGTGACGAGCAGTACTTC	CASSATITGDGDEQYF
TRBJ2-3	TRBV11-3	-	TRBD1	TGTGCCAGCAGCTCCCACAGGGGGCAGGATACGCAGTATTTT	CASSSHRGQDTQYF